Following are 23 T cell receptor beta chains from one sample sequenced in a study of cytomegalovirus exposure and HLA in healthy donors. This PCR relied on a set of 60 Vbeta primers and 13 Jbeta primers. Assay: immunoSEQ multiplex PCR; the TCRdb copy retains only in-frame clones and omits some. The sample has about 140,000 clones; roughly 76% are singletons. The specimen was PBMCs. The source is a middle-aged woman in good health and CMV-seronegative.

The chain is built from TRBV27 and TRBJ1-6; D is undetermined. CDR1 and CDR2 (germline): MNHEY, SMNVEV (reference sequence). V was cut by 2 bases and J by 0 bases, with 11 bases left in between. This CDR3 is built from 17 residues. In DNA, the CDR3 is TGTGCCAGCAGTTTAATTTGGTTTAGCTCCTATAATTCACCCCTCCACTTT. It codes for CASSLIWFSSYNSPLHF.

The V and J genes are TRBV5-5 and TRBJ1-2; 8 bases align to TRBD1. V trimming: 5 bases; J trimming: 5 bases; junction bases outside the gene matches: 17. The germline V gene encodes CDR1 SGHKS and CDR2 YYEKEE (reference sequence). This CDR3 spans 17 amino acids. Written as DNA, the CDR3 is TGTGCCAGCAGTTCTTCTCCCACAGGGGGATTGGGGTATGGCTACACCTTC. It specifies CASSSSPTGGLGYGYTF.

This clone appeared a few times. The V gene is TRBV4-1, the J gene TRBJ2-7, with 8 bases matching TRBD2. CDR1 and CDR2 from the germline V gene are MGHRA and YSYEKL. V lost 2 bases and J lost 0; bases outside the gene matches: 3. This CDR3 is 15 amino acids long. The CDR3 bases are TGCGCCAGCAGCCAAAATGCGGGGGGCTCCTACGAGCAGTACGTC. Translating it yields CASSQNAGGSYEQYV.

The genes are TRBV7-2 and TRBJ1-2; D may be TRBD1 (6 bases). The CDR3 is 13 residues long. Germline-derived CDR1 and CDR2 are SGHTA and FQGNSA. Trimming pared 6 bases from V and 4 bases from J, leaving 12 bases between. CDR3 residues: CASSTGQLYGYTF. CDR3 nucleotide sequence: TGTGCCAGCAGTACCGGACAGCTCTATGGCTACACCTTC.

V usage is TRBV2 and J usage is TRBJ2-5; TRBD1 agrees at 7 bases. The end of the DNA aligns better with TRBJ2-7, so the J call may be wrong. This CDR3 has 14 amino acids. Germline CDR1 is SNHLY and CDR2 is FYNNEI. CDR3 bases: TGTGCCAGCAGTGAACAGGGACAGACCTACGAGCAGTACTTC. This codes for CASSEQGQTYEQYF.

The genes are TRBV4-1 and TRBJ1-2; TRBD1 is a possible D gene (6 bases). CDR3 size: 16 residues. V lost 0 bases, J lost 4 bases, and 15 bases lay in between. Germline V gene sequence: CDR1 MGHRA, CDR2 YSYEKL. CDR3 DNA sequence: TGCGCCAGCAGCCAAGATGCGGGGGGCGACGGCTATGGCTACACCTTC. Protein: CASSQDAGGDGYGYTF.

The chain couples TRBV7-3 to TRBJ2-1; D is ambiguous. From germline, CDR1 is SGHTA and CDR2 FQGTGA. This CDR3 has 12 residues. Trimming took off 4 bases at V and 8 bases at J, with 9 bases between the two ends. CDR3 region: CASSSVGHEQFF. In DNA, the CDR3 is TGTGCCAGCAGCTCCGTTGGGCATGAGCAGTTCTTC.

The rearrangement joins TRBV28 to TRBJ1-4, with TRBD1 identical over 8 bases. J gave up 8 bases and V 5 bases, and 10 bases lay outside the gene matches. Germline CDR1 MDHEN, CDR2 SYDVKM. The CDR3 spans 15 residues. In DNA, the CDR3 is TGTGCCAGCAGTAAGACAGGGGTGCTTCGGGAAAAACTGTTTTTT. The encoded protein is CASSKTGVLREKLFF.

The chain carries TRBV6-1 and TRBJ1-4, with D perhaps TRBD1 (5 bases). Trimming pared 6 bases from V and 5 bases from J, leaving 10 bases between. Germline CDR1 reads MNHNS; CDR2 reads SASEGT. The CDR3 runs 13 residues. The CDR3 coding sequence is TGTGCCAGCAGCAGGGTCCAAAATGAAAAACTGTTTTTT. It encodes CASSRVQNEKLFF.

V usage is TRBV28 and J usage is TRBJ1-1, with 8 bases that match TRBD1. CDR1 MDHEN and CDR2 SYDVKM come from the germline V gene. The V and J ends lost 6 bases and 11 bases, in that order; junction bases with no gene match: 8. CDR3 length: 12 residues. The CDR3 region is CASSSRGRGAFF. CDR3 in DNA: TGTGCCAGCAGCTCCAGGGGGCGCGGGGCTTTCTTT.

The V and J genes are TRBV9 and TRBJ2-7, with 10 bases that match TRBD1. Germline values: CDR1 SGDLS, CDR2 YYNGEE. This CDR3 is 19 amino acids long. Trimming at V came to 0 bases and at J to 2 bases, leaving 14 bases not matched to a gene. As DNA, the CDR3 is TGTGCCAGCAGCGTAGGGCTAGGGGGTCCGGGACAGGGGACCTACGAGCAGTACTTC. It codes for CASSVGLGGPGQGTYEQYF.

This clone is labeled medium-sized. The chain uses TRBV6-1 and TRBJ1-3, with D perhaps TRBD1 (5 bases). This CDR3 is built from 15 residues. Trimming took off 4 bases at V and 3 bases at J, with 13 bases between the two ends. The germline CDR1 and CDR2 sequences are MNHNS and SASEGT. CDR3 DNA: TGTGCCAGCAGTGGGCCCATCACAGGTGGAAACACCATATATTTT. Translating gives CASSGPITGGNTIYF.

V usage is TRBV7-9 and J usage is TRBJ1-1; tentatively, D is TRBD1 (6 bases). The germline V gene has CDR1 SEHNR and CDR2 FQNEAQ (reference sequence). The length of the CDR3 is 15 residues. Between the trimmed V and J ends, which lost 5 bases and 4 bases, there was a span of 17 bases. The CDR3 sequence is CASSTDSQGGTEAFF. The CDR3 DNA follows: TGTGCCAGCAGCACCGACAGCCAAGGGGGCACTGAAGCTTTCTTT. The full variable domain, completed using reference TRBV7-9 and TRBJ1-1, is DTGVSQNPRHKITKRGQNVTFRCDPISEHNRLYWYRQTLGQGPEFLTYFQNEAQLEKSRLLSDRFSAERPKGSFSTLEIQRTEQGDSAMYLCASSTDSQGGTEAFFGQGTRLTVV.

The chain uses TRBV4-1 and TRBJ1-3, with a possible D match to TRBD1 (6 bases). Germline V CDR1 and CDR2: MGHRA, YSYEKL. The germline V and J ends were trimmed by 3 bases and 6 bases, with 27 bases remaining between them. The CDR3 sequence is 19 residues long. The CDR3 region is CASSHSQGKLRPQQNTIYF. The CDR3 bases are TGCGCCAGCAGCCATTCCCAGGGGAAACTTCGGCCCCAGCAAAACACCATATATTTT.

This clone was seen more than once but under ten times. The rearrangement links TRBV6-5 to TRBJ1-4; TRBD1 agrees at 8 bases. The ends lost 5 bases at V and 7 bases at J; junction bases unmatched: 6. The CDR3 covers 14 residues. CDR1 is MNHEY and CDR2 is SVGAGI in the germline V gene. The CDR3 region is CASSQGAWGEKLFF. CDR3 bases: TGTGCCAGCAGTCAGGGGGCATGGGGTGAAAAACTGTTTTTT.

The rearrangement joins TRBV6-1 to TRBJ1-6; D not certain. The germline CDR1 and CDR2 sequences are MNHNS and SASEGT. Trimming removed 6 bases from V and 14 bases from J, with 14 bases in between. The CDR3 has 12 residues. CDR3 region: CASSPLNLALHF. The CDR3 nucleotides read TGTGCCAGCAGCCCTTTGAACTTGGCCCTCCACTTT.

Written as DNA, the CDR3 is TGCAGCGTTGCAGCGGGGGGGGGCCACGGGACCCAGTACTTC. Its protein product is CSVAAGGGHGTQYF. J is TRBJ2-5 and V is TRBV29-1; 10 bases map to TRBD2. CDR1 and CDR2 from the germline V gene are SQVTM and ANQGSEA. The CDR3 is made up of 14 amino acids. The trim removed 4 bases at V and 7 bases at J, leaving 9 bases unmatched.

The V and J genes are TRBV19 and TRBJ1-5; 7 nucleotides match TRBD1. The CDR3 sequence is 18 residues long. Germline CDR1 LNHDA, CDR2 SQIVND (reference sequence). V trimming: 0 bases; J trimming: 0 bases; junction bases outside the gene matches: 8. The CDR3: CASSIEGQLTYSNQPQHF. The CDR3 DNA sequence: TGTGCCAGTAGTATAGAGGGACAGCTTACCTATAGCAATCAGCCCCAGCATTTT.

J is TRBJ2-5 and V is TRBV5-1; 8 positions match TRBD2. The germline CDR1 and CDR2 sequences are SGHRS and YFSETQ. Trimming took 0 bases from V and 1 from J; bases not matched to a gene: 11. There are 18 residues in the CDR3. The CDR3 loop is CASSLAGAGGPSQETQYF. In DNA form, the CDR3 reads TGCGCCAGCAGCTTGGCCGGGGCGGGGGGCCCGTCCCAAGAGACCCAGTACTTC.

This clone was seen only once. The rearrangement uses TRBV27 and TRBJ2-5; D uncertain. This CDR3 contains 15 residues. The V gene lost 0 bases and the J gene lost 2 bases, with 10 bases spanning the gap. The germline V gene has CDR1 MNHEY and CDR2 SMNVEV (reference sequence). In DNA, the CDR3 is TGTGCCAGCAGTTTATCAACAGCTGTACAAGAGACCCAGTACTTC. It codes for CASSLSTAVQETQYF.

The chain couples TRBV7-9 to TRBJ1-1; TRBD1 aligns across 7 bases. V was clipped by 5 bases and J by 6 bases; unmatched bases: 18. CDR3 length: 17 residues. In germline, CDR1 is SEHNR, CDR2 FQNEAQ (reference sequence). CDR3 bases: TGTGCCAGCAGCCCTGGTTTAGGGGGCCGAAGGAGTCCTGAAGCTTTCTTT. Protein sequence: CASSPGLGGRRSPEAFF.

The chain employs TRBV7-9 and TRBJ1-1, with D unclear. The CDR3 spans 13 residues. V was clipped by 2 bases and J by 1 base, with 5 bases between them. CDR1 is SEHNR, CDR2 FQNEAQ, per germline (reference sequence). Here the CDR3 DNA reads TGTGCCAGCAGCTTACCAGGGAACACTGAAGCTTTCTTT. As protein: CASSLPGNTEAFF.

This clone has a handful of counts. The chain couples TRBV7-8 to TRBJ1-2; 8 nucleotides agree with TRBD1. Germline CDR1 reads SGHVS; CDR2 reads FQNEAQ. The CDR3 extends over 17 amino acids. J lost 4 bases, V lost 1 base, and 11 bases had no gene match. For the CDR3, the DNA is TGTGCCAGCAGCTTAGGGACAGGGAACGGCTACACCTATGGCTACACCTTC. This sequence encodes CASSLGTGNGYTYGYTF.